The 4 T cell receptor beta chains below come from one sample, sequenced in a study of cytomegalovirus exposure and HLA in healthy donors. The study ran its PCR with 60 Vbeta and 13 Jbeta primers. Profiling relied on immunoSEQ multiplex PCR, and the TCRdb table lists in-frame clones only, not all of them. In the table there are some 150,000 clones, roughly 80% of which are singletons. Sequencing was performed on PBMCs. The receptors come from a woman between 50 and 59 years old in good health and CMV-seronegative.

This chain uses TRBV21-1 with TRBJ2-7; the table's D call, TRBD2, was not checked against the DNA. TRBV21-1 is a pseudogene locus. The CDR3 length is 14 residues. DNA of the CDR3: TGTGCCAGCAGCAAAGGGGGGGGAACCTACGAGCAGTACTTC. Its protein is CASSKGGGTYEQYF.

The chain has TRBV9 and TRBJ2-3, with 7 bases matching TRBD2. J lost 1 base, V lost 2 bases, and 7 bases had no gene match. CDR3 size: 16 residues. Germline CDR1 and CDR2: SGDLS and YYNGEE. The CDR3 region is CASSVGFTSGTDTQYF. In DNA, the CDR3 is TGTGCCAGCAGCGTCGGGTTCACTAGCGGCACAGATACGCAGTATTTT. Filled out from reference TRBV9 and TRBJ2-3, the complete variable domain reads DSGVTQTPKHLITATGQRVTLRCSPRSGDLSVYWYQQSLDQGLQFLIQYYNGEERAKGNILERFSAQQFPDLHSELNLSSLELGDSALYFCASSVGFTSGTDTQYFGPGTRLTVL.

This chain uses TRBV7-6 with TRBJ2-5, with 10 positions matching TRBD2. The ends lost 5 bases at V and 5 bases at J; junction bases unmatched: 5. Germline V gives CDR1 SGHVS, CDR2 FNYEAQ. CDR3 size: 14 residues. CDR3 in DNA: TGTGCCAGCAGCACTAGCGGGAAGGGTGAGACCCAGTACTTC. Translating gives CASSTSGKGETQYF.

This sequence joins TRBV10-1 and TRBJ1-1; no clear D. V shed 2 bases and J shed 5 bases, with 9 bases lying between them. Germline V lookup: CDR1 WNHNN, CDR2 SYGVQD (reference sequence). The CDR3 spans 13 residues. CDR3 DNA sequence: TGCGCCAGCAGTGAGGCAGGTCGGACTGAAGCTTTCTTT. Amino acid sequence: CASSEAGRTEAFF.